Listed below are T cell receptor beta chains from one sample, sequenced in a study of PD-L1 blockade in urothelial cancer. The table came from immunoSEQ multiplex PCR; TCRdb's copy has only in-frame clones and leaves some out. The sample records more than 30,000 clones, about 89% being singletons. Sequencing used PBMCs, obtained around atezolizumab (anti-PD-L1) treatment. All receptors come from a man aged 55 to 69 with urothelial cancer. CDR3s include the opening cysteine and the closing phenylalanine or tryptophan. Fields, in order: V gene, clone size, D gene, J gene, CDR3 DNA, CDR3 protein. The D gene is left open where the match is weak. Only some rows state a clone size, as once, few, many or a class for expanded clones.

TRBV19	once	NA	TRBJ2-7	TGTGCCAGTAGTACACACAGGGACCCACGGGAGCAGTACTTC	CASSTHRDPREQYF
TRBV10-3	NA	NA	TRBJ2-3	TGTGCCATCAAGGGGGGCACAGATACGCAGTATTTT	CAIKGGTDTQYF
TRBV6-1	NA	NA	TRBJ1-5	TGTGCCAGCAGCGAAACAGGGCCCCCAGGGCCCCAGCATTTT	CASSETGPPGPQHF
TRBV7-9	NA	NA	TRBJ2-2	TGTGCCAGCAGCTCTGACAGCAACACCGGGGAGCTGTTTTTT	CASSSDSNTGELFF
TRBV5-5	NA	TRBD2	TRBJ2-1	TGTGCCAGCAGCCATCAACCGGGACTAGCGTCCTACAATGAGCAGTTCTTC	CASSHQPGLASYNEQFF
TRBV5-1	NA	TRBD1	TRBJ1-1	TGCGCCAGCAGCTTGGACCCGGGACAGACTGCGGCTTTCTTT	CASSLDPGQTAAFF
TRBV28	NA	NA	TRBJ1-2	TGTGCCAGCAGTACGGACAGCCGGTGGTTGGGCTACACCTTC	CASSTDSRWLGYTF
TRBV6-1	NA	NA	TRBJ1-5	TGTGCCAGCAGTGAAGGGCCGATTTTTACAAATCAGCCCCAGCATTTT	CASSEGPIFTNQPQHF
TRBV6-1	NA	NA	TRBJ1-1	TGTGCCAGCAGTGGACGGGCCGGGGGCACTGAAGCTTTCTTT	CASSGRAGGTEAFF
TRBV7-3	NA	TRBD2	TRBJ2-1	TGTGCCAGCAGCTTTTTAGCGGGACGGGCCCTCAATGAGCAGTTCTTC	CASSFLAGRALNEQFF
TRBV7-8	NA	NA	TRBJ2-7	TGTGCCAGCAGCTTAGCCCCCCAACAGGGCGCCTACTACGAGCAGTACTTC	CASSLAPQQGAYYEQYF
TRBV30	NA	NA	TRBJ1-3	TGTGCACTCTACTCTGGAAACACCATATATTTT	CALYSGNTIYF
TRBV19	NA	NA	TRBJ1-1	TGTGCCAGTACCGTGCGGCAGGGGAACACTGAAGCTTTCTTT	CASTVRQGNTEAFF
TRBV5-1	NA	TRBD1	TRBJ2-2	TGCGCCAGCAGCTTGGCCGGGCAGGGGGCAGGTACCGGGGAGCTGTTTTTT	CASSLAGQGAGTGELFF
TRBV27	NA	TRBD1	TRBJ1-1	TGTGCCAGCAGTAGGGGGGGGACAGGGGTCACTGAAGCTTTCTTT	CASSRGGTGVTEAFF
TRBV10-3	NA	NA	TRBJ1-3	TGTGCCATCAGTGAGGGGCAGGGGTCTGGAAACACCATATATTTT	CAISEGQGSGNTIYF
TRBV5-5	NA	TRBD1	TRBJ1-4	TGTGCCAGCAGCTTGGCCACAGGGGGGAATAATGAAAAACTGTTTTTT	CASSLATGGNNEKLFF
TRBV4-1	NA	TRBD1	TRBJ2-7	TGCGCCAGCAGTCCCGGACAGGGGAGCTCCTACGAGCAGTACTTC	CASSPGQGSSYEQYF
TRBV4-3	NA	TRBD1	TRBJ1-1	TGCGCCAGCAGCCGGGGGACAGGGGGGACTGAAGCTTTCTTT	CASSRGTGGTEAFF
TRBV28	NA	NA	TRBJ2-4	TGTGCCAGCAGCACGGCCCCTGGGGGCATGTCCAAAAACATTCAGTACTTC	CASSTAPGGMSKNIQYF
TRBV6-6	NA	TRBD1	TRBJ1-5	TGTGCCAGCAGTTACGGAGGGGGCCGGCAGCCCCAGCATTTT	CASSYGGGRQPQHF
TRBV27	NA	TRBD1	TRBJ2-3	TGTGCCAGCAGCTTGGACAGGGGGCGGACAGATACGCAGTATTTT	CASSLDRGRTDTQYF
TRBV6-6	NA	NA	TRBJ1-3	TGTGCCACCGCGGTGAACTCTGGAAACACCATATATTTT	CATAVNSGNTIYF
TRBV9	NA	TRBD2	TRBJ2-1	TGTGCCAGCAGCGTAGAACTAGCGGGGCCTAATGAGCAGTTCTTC	CASSVELAGPNEQFF
TRBV18	once	TRBD2	TRBJ2-1	TGTGCCAGCTCCCCCATACTTACACTAGCGGCCTACAATGAGCAGTTCTTC	CASSPILTLAAYNEQFF
TRBV27	NA	TRBD2	TRBJ2-3	TGTGCCAGCAGTTACCTAGCGGGGAGCACAGATACGCAGTATTTT	CASSYLAGSTDTQYF
TRBV6-5	NA	NA	TRBJ2-5	TGTGCCAGCGCCCCCAGGGAAGCGGAGACCCAGTACTTC	CASAPREAETQYF
TRBV29-1	NA	NA	TRBJ2-5	TGCAGCGTTGAAAAACGCGGGACGGGGGAGACCCAGTACTTC	CSVEKRGTGETQYF
TRBV10-3	NA	NA	TRBJ2-1	TGTGCCATCAGTGACCCGGGACTCCCCCGCAATGAGCAGTTCTTC	CAISDPGLPRNEQFF
TRBV6-5	NA	TRBD1	TRBJ1-1	TGTGCCAGCAGTTCCGGACAGGGAACTACTGAAGCTTTCTTT	CASSSGQGTTEAFF
TRBV7-2	NA	TRBD2	TRBJ2-3	TGTGCCAGCAGCGTGGGACTAGCGGGAGAACTCACAGATACGCAGTATTTT	CASSVGLAGELTDTQYF
TRBV7-3	NA	NA	TRBJ2-3	TGTGCCAGCAGCTTAACGGGTGACTACAGATCGGGTACGCAGTATTTT	CASSLTGDYRSGTQYF
TRBV9	NA	TRBD1	TRBJ2-2	TGTGCCAGCAGCTTAAGACAGGGATCTTTGAACACCGGGGAGCTGTTTTTT	CASSLRQGSLNTGELFF
TRBV27	NA	NA	TRBJ1-1	TGTGCCAGCAGTCCAGGTTACGCTGAAGCTTTCTTT	CASSPGYAEAFF
TRBV11-1	NA	NA	TRBJ2-7	TGTGCCAGCAGCTCAGGGAGCAGGGGATCGGGCGAGCAGTACTTC	CASSSGSRGSGEQYF